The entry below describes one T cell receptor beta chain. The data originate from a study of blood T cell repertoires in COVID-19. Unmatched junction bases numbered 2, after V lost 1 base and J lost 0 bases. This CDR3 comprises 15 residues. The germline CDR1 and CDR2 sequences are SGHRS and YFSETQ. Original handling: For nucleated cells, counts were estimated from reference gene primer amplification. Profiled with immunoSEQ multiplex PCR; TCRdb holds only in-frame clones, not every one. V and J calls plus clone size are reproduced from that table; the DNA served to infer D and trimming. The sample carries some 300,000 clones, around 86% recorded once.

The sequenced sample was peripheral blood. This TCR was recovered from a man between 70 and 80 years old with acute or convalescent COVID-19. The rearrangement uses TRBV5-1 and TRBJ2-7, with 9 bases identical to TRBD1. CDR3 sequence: CASSLRTGASYEQYF. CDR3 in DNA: TGCGCCAGCAGCTTGAGGACAGGGGCCTCCTACGAGCAGTACTTC.